Listed here are 27 T cell receptor beta chains from one sample, sequenced in a study of CXCR3-negative and CXCR3-positive naive CD8 T cells. The authors prepared UMI-labeled TRB cDNA libraries by 5' RACE. TCRdb reanalyzed the 5' RACE reads and collapses them to one entry per CDR3 protein, without DNA. In total, the table holds tens of thousands of distinct CDR3 sequences. Study-wide findings and caveats: A higher hydrophobicity marked the TRB CDR3s of CXCR3-positive naive cells versus CXCR3-negative naive cells.

These receptors have no identified antigens. Sequencing used naive CXCR3+ CD8+ T cells from blood. Subset meaning: CD45RO-CCR7+CD27+CD95- naive CD8+ T cells expressing CXCR3 (TNR3+). All receptors derive from a human donor in good health. Some clones in this sample may be carry-over from other donors' samples.

The chain joins TRBV4-2 to TRBJ2-1. CDR3 size: 16 residues. Germline loops: CDR1 LGHNA, CDR2 YNFKEQ. Here the CDR3 reads CASSQRWGGPYNEQFF.

The V gene is TRBV7-9, the J gene TRBJ2-1; TCRdb's D gene call, TRBD2, goes unchecked for lack of DNA. The CDR3 is 16 amino acids. From germline, CDR1 is SEHNR and CDR2 FQNEAQ (reference sequence). This CDR3 is CASNRDSGSSYNEQFF.

This chain uses TRBV4-1 with TRBJ2-3; TCRdb's assignment of TRBD1 cannot be checked, as there is no DNA. In germline, CDR1 is MGHRA, CDR2 YSYEKL. The CDR3 sequence is 16 residues long. Here the CDR3 reads CASSSRDRASTDTQYF.

This rearrangement joins TRBV5-1 to TRBJ2-4; the TCRdb call, TRBD2, lacks DNA for checking. This CDR3 has 15 amino acids. Germline V gene sequence: CDR1 SGHRS, CDR2 YFSETQ. The CDR3 reads CASSLAREGINIQYF.

The chain is built from TRBV19 and TRBJ2-1; TCRdb selects TRBD1, and the lack of DNA leaves this call unchecked. Germline lookup yields CDR1 LNHDA and CDR2 SQIVND (reference sequence). CDR3 length equals 15 residues. CDR3 protein: CASSTSGAGNNEQFF.

The V call is TRBV20-1, the J call TRBJ2-1. Germline CDR1 and CDR2: DFQATT and SNEGSKA (reference sequence). CDR3 length: 14 amino acids. CDR3 protein: CSASQREFYNEQFF.

V is TRBV12-3 or TRBV12-4 and J is TRBJ1-3; TCRdb's D gene call, TRBD1, goes unchecked for lack of DNA. CDR3 length: 12 residues. CDR3 region: CASTLGRNTIYF.

The CDR3 is CASSQGQGAYEQYF. This sequence joins TRBV4-1 and TRBJ2-7; TCRdb names TRBD1, which stays unverified in the absence of DNA. Germline CDR1 is MGHRA and CDR2 is YSYEKL. CDR3 size: 14 residues.

The rearrangement links TRBV20-1 to TRBJ1-4. Germline V gene sequence: CDR1 DFQATT, CDR2 SNEGSKA (reference sequence). The CDR3 extends over 16 amino acids. CDR3 loop: CSARPMRGPSKEKLFF.

The chain couples TRBV11-3 to TRBJ2-1; as DNA is missing, the TRBD2 call by TCRdb cannot be tested. Germline V gene data show CDR1 as SGHNT and CDR2 as YENEEA. This CDR3 comprises 16 residues. The CDR3 here is CASSPIGGRGNNEQFF.

The V and J genes are TRBV6-4 and TRBJ2-2; TCRdb selects TRBD2, and the lack of DNA leaves this call unchecked. CDR1 and CDR2 (germline): MRHNA, SNTAGT. This CDR3 comprises 16 residues. CDR3: CASSDGTRGNTGELFF.

The chain couples TRBV15 to TRBJ1-4. The CDR3 runs to 13 residues. The germline CDR1 and CDR2 sequences are LNHNV and YYDKDF (reference sequence). CDR3 protein: CATSRGIEEKLFF.

The rearrangement uses TRBV28 and TRBJ2-3; TCRdb names TRBD1, which stays unverified in the absence of DNA. The V gene's germline CDR1 is MDHEN and CDR2 SYDVKM. This CDR3 contains 13 residues. The CDR3 spells CASSAGTRDTQYF.

V and J are TRBV10-3 and TRBJ1-1. CDR3 length: 13 residues. Germline loops: CDR1 ENHRY, CDR2 SYGVKD. The CDR3 region is CAISESAETEAFF.

V gene TRBV21-1 combines with J gene TRBJ2-7; TCRdb selects TRBD1, and the lack of DNA leaves this call unchecked. TRBV21-1 is listed as a pseudogene. This CDR3 comprises 14 residues. The CDR3 sequence is CASSNPGSPYEQYF.

The rearrangement links TRBV28 to TRBJ2-2. CDR1 is MDHEN, CDR2 SYDVKM, per germline. The CDR3 is made up of 13 amino acids. The CDR3 sequence is CASSLLSTGELFF.

V and J are TRBV27 and TRBJ2-3; TCRdb indicates TRBD2, and absent DNA this call remains unverified. The CDR3 covers 16 residues. Germline CDR1 and CDR2: MNHEY and SMNVEV (reference sequence). The chain's CDR3 is CASSTKAGGPGDTQYF.

This chain uses TRBV29-1 with TRBJ2-3; TCRdb gives TRBD1 as the D gene, but with no DNA this cannot be confirmed. The CDR3 sequence is 16 residues long. Germline loops: CDR1 SQVTM, CDR2 ANQGSEA. Here the CDR3 reads CSGITITGALTDTQYF.

J is TRBJ2-1 and V is TRBV9; TCRdb returns TRBD2, unconfirmable since there is no DNA. Germline lookup yields CDR1 SGDLS and CDR2 YYNGEE. The length of the CDR3 is 16 residues. The CDR3 loop is CASSTPRLAGGDEQFF.

This chain joins TRBV14 and TRBJ1-4. In germline, CDR1 is SGHDN, CDR2 FVKESK. CDR3 length: 15 amino acids. This chain's CDR3 is CASSQGFGLNEKLFF.

V usage is TRBV20-1 and J usage is TRBJ2-1; the D call of TRBD2 rests on TCRdb alone, since no DNA is present to check it. The CDR3 spans 14 residues. Germline values: CDR1 DFQATT, CDR2 SNEGSKA (reference sequence). The CDR3 spells CSASKVAAANEQFF.

The chain combines TRBV4-1 with TRBJ2-2. Per the germline V gene, CDR1 is MGHRA and CDR2 is YSYEKL. There are 14 residues in the CDR3. The CDR3: CASSQESVTGELFF.

The chain joins TRBV9 to TRBJ2-7; TCRdb calls TRBD1, which cannot be checked without DNA. The CDR3 consists of 15 residues. Germline assignment: CDR1 SGDLS and CDR2 YYNGEE. The CDR3 here is CASSPGGTGAYEQYF.

The V and J genes are TRBV12-3 or TRBV12-4 and TRBJ2-3; no DNA is available, so the TRBD2 call from TCRdb remains unchecked. The CDR3 runs to 13 residues. CDR3 in amino acids: CASSSGRASTQYF.

The chain links TRBV15 to TRBJ2-1; lacking DNA, the TRBD1 call made by TCRdb goes unchecked. There are 14 residues in the CDR3. From germline, CDR1 is LNHNV and CDR2 YYDKDF (reference sequence). The CDR3 loop is CATSKARDLREQFF.

The chain has TRBV5-1 and TRBJ2-7; TCRdb's D call, TRBD1, is unchecked because there is no DNA. The CDR3 is 14 amino acids. Per the germline V gene, CDR1 is SGHRS and CDR2 is YFSETQ. The CDR3 sequence is CASSSGQGSNEQYF.

J is TRBJ2-7 and V is TRBV28; TCRdb's D call of TRBD2 is untestable without DNA. There are 14 residues in the CDR3. Germline V lookup: CDR1 MDHEN, CDR2 SYDVKM. CDR3 loop: CASSLIGITYEQYF.